This T cell receptor beta chain appears in the sequencing data of a study of CD4 T cells in relation to SARS-CoV-2 and coronaviruses. Study overall: After roughly 9 days of antigen culture, PBMC TCR beta CDR3s were sequenced. Controls used an HIV-1 Nef peptide pool or no peptide.

The table came from immunoSEQ multiplex PCR; TCRdb's copy has only in-frame clones and leaves some out. The table shows more than 15,000 clones, with roughly 80% occurring only once. Worth noting for this clone: The antigen is not known.

Before the COVID-19 pandemic, during about 2010-2018, CD4+ T cells were taken from unexposed donors. CD4+ T cells were isolated from the cells after about 11 days of culture. Cultures held two million PBMCs per well with 8.5 to 10 IU/ml IL-2. The CDR3 is 12 residues long. V lost 7 bases and J 8 bases, leaving 14 bases between the germline ends. Germline V CDR1 and CDR2: MDHEN, SYDVKM. The chain uses TRBV28 and TRBJ1-2; D remains unclear. The sequence was obtained from a human donor in good health. The source material was CD4+ T cells from PBMCs, cultured in vitro. CDR3 region: CASTTGHWGYTF. CDR3 in DNA: TGTGCCAGCACTACGGGCCATTGGGGCTACACCTTC.